This passage covers 11 T cell receptor beta chains from one sample sequenced in a study of blood T cell repertoires in COVID-19 (dated by TCRdb to about 2020). Receptor libraries were prepared by the immunoSEQ multiplex PCR assay. TCRdb obtained this table from immuneACCESS and retained in-frame rearrangements with V and J assigned. These tables miss some clones; where compared with another copy, unresolved V genes account for less than half of the shortfall, and the remainder is unexplained. The sample records about 130,000 clones, approximately 91% of which are singletons. Of the sample, about 1.2% falls within the top ten clones. Material: peripheral blood. The receptor source for this set is a woman aged 80 or over with acute or convalescent COVID-19.

The chain carries TRBV9 and TRBJ2-5; D possibly corresponds to TRBD1 (5 bases). Germline V gene data show CDR1 as SGDLS and CDR2 as YYNGEE. With 3 bases removed from V and 1 base from J, the gap between germline ends came to 10 bases. There are 14 residues in the CDR3. The CDR3 sequence: CASSGGHFQETQYF. The CDR3 coding sequence is TGTGCCAGCAGCGGAGGACATTTCCAAGAGACCCAGTACTTC.

This sequence joins TRBV28 and TRBJ2-1; 13 nucleotides agree with TRBD2. V trimming: 5 bases; J trimming: 1 base; junction bases outside the gene matches: 8. The germline gives CDR1 MDHEN, CDR2 SYDVKM. The CDR3 contains 18 residues. This CDR3 reads CASSITSGRALSYNEQFF. CDR3 coding DNA: TGTGCCAGCAGTATCACTAGCGGGAGGGCCCTTTCCTACAATGAGCAGTTCTTC.

V usage is TRBV3-1 (or the pseudogene TRBV3-2) and J usage is TRBJ2-5; perhaps TRBD2 as D (7 bases). The CDR3 is 17 residues long. Trimming removed 2 bases from V and 5 bases from J, with 21 bases in between. The germline V gene encodes CDR1 LGHDT and CDR2 YNNKEL (reference sequence). The DNA of the CDR3 is TGTGCCAGCAGCCAAAAACAGGGATTGGCGGGGGCCGAGACCCAGTACTTC. It specifies CASSQKQGLAGAETQYF.

J is TRBJ2-7 and V is TRBV7-8, with 9 bases lining up with TRBD2. Germline V gene lookup returns CDR1 SGHVS and CDR2 FQNEAQ. V was pared by 2 bases and J by 3 bases, with 5 bases of the junction left unmatched. CDR3 length: 15 residues. CDR3: CASSLPSGDYYEQYF. CDR3 nucleotides: TGTGCCAGCAGCTTACCTAGCGGGGATTACTACGAGCAGTACTTC. Full variable domain (missing parts from reference TRBV7-8 and TRBJ2-7): GAGVSQSPRYKVAKRGQDVALRCDPISGHVSLFWYQQALGQGPEFLTYFQNEAQLDKSGLPSDRFFAERPEGSVSTLKIQRTQQEDSAVYLCASSLPSGDYYEQYFGPGTRLTVT.

This chain joins TRBV3-1 (or the pseudogene TRBV3-2) and TRBJ2-5; tentative D call: TRBD2 (6 bases). The V gene's germline CDR1 is LGHDT and CDR2 YNNKEL (reference sequence). Trimming stripped 2 bases from V and 7 bases from J, with 14 bases between. The CDR3 sequence is 14 residues long. CDR3 amino acids: CASSQFSGEGTQYF. For the CDR3, the DNA is TGTGCCAGCAGCCAATTTTCGGGAGAGGGGACCCAGTACTTC.

The chain links TRBV2 to TRBJ2-2; TRBD1 might be the D (6 bases). The CDR3 loop spans 13 amino acids. The germline V gene has CDR1 SNHLY and CDR2 FYNNEI. V was clipped by 7 bases and J by 2 bases, with 8 bases between them. The CDR3 loop reads CASKGDNTGELFF. The CDR3 DNA reads as TGTGCCAGCAAGGGGGATAACACCGGGGAGCTGTTTTTT.

The rearrangement links TRBV7-9 to TRBJ1-5; 8 bases agree with TRBD1. Trimming took 4 bases from V and 4 from J; bases not matched to a gene: 6. CDR3 size: 15 residues. Germline assignment: CDR1 SEHNR and CDR2 FQNEAQ (reference sequence). The CDR3 sequence is CASSSGTGTNQPQHF. CDR3 coding DNA: TGTGCCAGCAGCTCCGGGACAGGAACTAATCAGCCCCAGCATTTT.

The chain recombines TRBV19 with TRBJ1-4, with 7 bases that match TRBD1. From germline, CDR1 is LNHDA and CDR2 SQIVND (reference sequence). V lost 7 bases to trimming and J lost 8 bases; unmatched junction nucleotides: 13. The CDR3 consists of 15 residues. DNA of the CDR3: TGTGCCAGTACCCACCTCGACAGGGTAGGGGAAAAACTGTTTTTT. Its protein product is CASTHLDRVGEKLFF.

The genes are TRBV4-2 and TRBJ1-6, with D perhaps TRBD1 (5 bases). This CDR3 region has 17 residues. Looked up from germline, CDR1 is LGHNA and CDR2 is YNFKEQ. V lost 2 bases to trimming and J lost 6 bases, with 17 bases between them. The CDR3 reads CASSQQGRNAFNSPLHF. The CDR3 DNA is TGTGCCAGCAGCCAACAGGGCCGAAACGCCTTTAATTCACCCCTCCACTTT.

The genes are TRBV7-9 and TRBJ2-3, with D possibly TRBD1 on 6 matching bases. Trimming took 5 bases from V and 0 from J, leaving 12 bases between them. CDR3 size: 15 residues. Germline CDR1 reads SEHNR; CDR2 reads FQNEAQ (reference sequence). CDR3 DNA: TGTGCCAGCAGCCGGACAGCAACTAGCACAGATACGCAGTATTTT. Its translation is CASSRTATSTDTQYF.

The V call is TRBV28, the J call TRBJ1-4; 7 bases match TRBD1. V was pared by 6 bases and J by 1 base, with 2 bases of the junction left unmatched. Germline V gives CDR1 MDHEN, CDR2 SYDVKM. The CDR3 sequence is 14 residues long. CDR3 nucleotide sequence: TGTGCCAGCAGCCGGACAGGAACTAATGAAAAACTGTTTTTT. Translated: CASSRTGTNEKLFF.